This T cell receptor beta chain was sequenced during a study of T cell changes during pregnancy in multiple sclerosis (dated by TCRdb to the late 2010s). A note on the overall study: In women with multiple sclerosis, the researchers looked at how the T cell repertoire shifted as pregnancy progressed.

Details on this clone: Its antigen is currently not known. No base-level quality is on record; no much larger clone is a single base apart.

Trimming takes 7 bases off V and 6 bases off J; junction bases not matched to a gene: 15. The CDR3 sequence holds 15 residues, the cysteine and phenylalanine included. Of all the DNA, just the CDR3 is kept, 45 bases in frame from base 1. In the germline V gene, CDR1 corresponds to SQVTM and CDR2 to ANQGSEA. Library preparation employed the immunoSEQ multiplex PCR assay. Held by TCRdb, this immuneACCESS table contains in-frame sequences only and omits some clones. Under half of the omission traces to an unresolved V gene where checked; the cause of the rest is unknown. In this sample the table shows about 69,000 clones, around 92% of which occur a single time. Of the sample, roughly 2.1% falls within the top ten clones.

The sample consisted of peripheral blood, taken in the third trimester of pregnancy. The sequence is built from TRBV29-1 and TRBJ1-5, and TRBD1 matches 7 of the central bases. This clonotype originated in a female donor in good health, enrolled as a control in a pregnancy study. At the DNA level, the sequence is TGCAGCGCCCTCACCCAGGAGGGGGACAGTCAGCCCCAGCATTTT. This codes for CSALTQEGDSQPQHF.